Listed here is a single T cell receptor (beta chain). The data belong to a study of cytomegalovirus exposure and HLA in healthy donors. This CDR3 region has 15 residues. In germline, CDR1 is SGDLS, CDR2 YYNGEE. V was trimmed by 4 bases and J by 4 bases, leaving 17 bases between them. The data were produced by immunoSEQ multiplex PCR, yet TCRdb's version contains in-frame clones alone and is incomplete. The table includes around 150,000 clones, 86% detected once. V is TRBV9 and J is TRBJ1-2; perhaps TRBD1 as D (6 bases). Specimen: PBMCs. This clonotype was sampled from a woman under 40 in good health and CMV-seronegative. CDR3 bases: TGTGCCAGCAGCCCTACGGCCGGGGGCGCCTATGGCTACACCTTC. It yields the protein CASSPTAGGAYGYTF.